This TCR beta chain is from a study of regulatory and conventional T cells in RAG deficiency. Notes on this clone: What it binds is not known.

Genomic DNA came from blood conventional CD4+ T cells gated CD25-low CD127-high. Overall study results and limits: Treg unique TCR beta sequences were about 100-fold fewer in Omenn syndrome and CID/AS patients than controls.

Using immunoSEQ multiplex PCR, the repertoire was profiled, and TCRdb retains in-frame clones only, with some absent. The sample holds about 12,000 clones, around 94% seen once. Per the germline V gene, CDR1 is MGHDK and CDR2 is SYGVNS. The germline V and J ends were trimmed by 3 bases and 2 bases, with 7 bases remaining between them. The CDR3 has 13 residues. These data were likewise used in another study, on regulatory T cells. Per that paper: The PCR used 52 TRBV and 13 TRBJ primers. Regulatory T cells showed the strongest V-J pair restriction and V/J gene skewing among patient repertoires.

The source of this sequence is a human donor in good health. The chain carries TRBV25-1 and TRBJ1-2; D is uncertain. Sequencing used CD4+ effector T cells sorted from blood. The CDR3 reads CASSESGNYGYTF. The CDR3 region has the DNA TGTGCCAGCAGTGAGTCCGGGAACTATGGCTACACCTTC.